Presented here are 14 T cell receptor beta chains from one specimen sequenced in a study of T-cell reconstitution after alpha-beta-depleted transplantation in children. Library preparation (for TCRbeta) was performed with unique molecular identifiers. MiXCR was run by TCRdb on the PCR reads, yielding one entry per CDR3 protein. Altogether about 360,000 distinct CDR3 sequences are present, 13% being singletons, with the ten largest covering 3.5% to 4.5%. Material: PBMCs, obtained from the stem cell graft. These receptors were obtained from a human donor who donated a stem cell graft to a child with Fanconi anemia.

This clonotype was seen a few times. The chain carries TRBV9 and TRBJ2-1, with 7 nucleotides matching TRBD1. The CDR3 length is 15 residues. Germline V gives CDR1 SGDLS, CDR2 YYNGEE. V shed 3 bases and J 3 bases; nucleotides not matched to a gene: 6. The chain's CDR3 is CASSATGDFYNEQFF. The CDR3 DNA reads TGTGCCAGCAGCGCTACAGGGGATTTCTACAATGAGCAGTTCTTC.

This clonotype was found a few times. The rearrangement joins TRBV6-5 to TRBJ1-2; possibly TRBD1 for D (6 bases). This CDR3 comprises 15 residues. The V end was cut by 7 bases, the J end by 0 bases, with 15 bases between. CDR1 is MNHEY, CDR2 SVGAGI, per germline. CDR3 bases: TGTGCCAGCAAGGGGCCGGACAGATCTAACTATGGCTACACCTTC. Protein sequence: CASKGPDRSNYGYTF.

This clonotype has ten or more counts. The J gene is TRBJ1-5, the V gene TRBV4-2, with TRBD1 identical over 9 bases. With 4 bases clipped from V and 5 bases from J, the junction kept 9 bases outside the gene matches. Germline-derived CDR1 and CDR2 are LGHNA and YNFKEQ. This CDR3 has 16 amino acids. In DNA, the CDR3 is TGTGCCAGCAGCCCTTCCGGGACAGGGAGGGATCAGCCCCAGCATTTT. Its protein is CASSPSGTGRDQPQHF.

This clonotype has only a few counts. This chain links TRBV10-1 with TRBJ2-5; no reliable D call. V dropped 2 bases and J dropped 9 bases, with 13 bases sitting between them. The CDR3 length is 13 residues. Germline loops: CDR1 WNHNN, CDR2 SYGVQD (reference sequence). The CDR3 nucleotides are TGCGCCAGCAGTGAGCTGAAGTCTTTGGCCCAGTACTTC. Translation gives CASSELKSLAQYF.

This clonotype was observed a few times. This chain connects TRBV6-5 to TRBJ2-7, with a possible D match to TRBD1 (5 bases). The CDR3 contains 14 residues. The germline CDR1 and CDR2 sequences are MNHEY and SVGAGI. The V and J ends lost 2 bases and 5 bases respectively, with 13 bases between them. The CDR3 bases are TGTGCCAGCAGTTACAGTCAGGGTTATGACGAGCAGTACTTC. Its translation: CASSYSQGYDEQYF.

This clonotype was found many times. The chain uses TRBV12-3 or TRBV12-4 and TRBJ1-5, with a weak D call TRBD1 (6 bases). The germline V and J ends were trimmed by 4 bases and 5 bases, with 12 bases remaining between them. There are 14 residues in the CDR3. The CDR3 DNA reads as TGTGCCAGCAGTTATTCAGGGGAGGATCAGCCCCAGCATTTT. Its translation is CASSYSGEDQPQHF.

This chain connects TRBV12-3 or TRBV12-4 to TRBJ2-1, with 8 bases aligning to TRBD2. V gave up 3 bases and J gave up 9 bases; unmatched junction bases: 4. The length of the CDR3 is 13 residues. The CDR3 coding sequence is TGTGCCAGCAGTTTTAGCGGGGTGGGTGAGCAGTTCTTC. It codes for CASSFSGVGEQFF.

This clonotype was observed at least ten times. In DNA form, the CDR3 reads TGTGCCAGCAGTTCGGCAGGGGGTAGGGTGAACACTGAAGCTTTCTTT. Translated: CASSSAGGRVNTEAFF. The chain joins TRBV12-3 or TRBV12-4 to TRBJ1-1; TRBD1 matches at 7 bases. The CDR3 loop spans 16 amino acids. With 4 bases clipped from V and 0 bases from J, the junction kept 8 bases outside the gene matches.

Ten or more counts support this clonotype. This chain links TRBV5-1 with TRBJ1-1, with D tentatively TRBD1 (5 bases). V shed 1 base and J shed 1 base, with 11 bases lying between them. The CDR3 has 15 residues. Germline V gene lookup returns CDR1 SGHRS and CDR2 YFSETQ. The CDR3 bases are TGCGCCAGCAGCTTGAGAGTGGACAAGAACACTGAAGCTTTCTTT. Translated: CASSLRVDKNTEAFF.

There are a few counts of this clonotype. The CDR3 sequence is CATSDPQRSYGYTF. The CDR3 DNA reads as TGTGCCACCAGTGACCCCCAGCGAAGCTATGGCTACACCTTC. V gene TRBV24-1 combines with J gene TRBJ1-2; no definite D call. CDR1 KGHDR and CDR2 SFDVKD come from the germline V gene. The CDR3 sequence is 14 residues long. V shed 4 bases and J shed 4 bases, with 12 bases lying between them.

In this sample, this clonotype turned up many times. The CDR3 sequence: CASREWDTQYF. DNA for the CDR3: TGTGCCAGCAGAGAATGGGATACGCAGTATTTT. The chain joins TRBV27 to TRBJ2-3, with D hard to call. V was trimmed by 6 bases and J by 6 bases, leaving 7 bases between them. This CDR3 has 11 amino acids. The germline CDR1 and CDR2 sequences are MNHEY and SMNVEV (reference sequence).

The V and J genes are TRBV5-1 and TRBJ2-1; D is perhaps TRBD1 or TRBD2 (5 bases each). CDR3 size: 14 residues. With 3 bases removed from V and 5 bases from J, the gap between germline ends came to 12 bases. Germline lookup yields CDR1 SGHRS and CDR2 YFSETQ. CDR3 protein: CASSYGTADNEQFF. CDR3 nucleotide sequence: TGCGCCAGCAGCTACGGGACGGCTGACAATGAGCAGTTCTTC.

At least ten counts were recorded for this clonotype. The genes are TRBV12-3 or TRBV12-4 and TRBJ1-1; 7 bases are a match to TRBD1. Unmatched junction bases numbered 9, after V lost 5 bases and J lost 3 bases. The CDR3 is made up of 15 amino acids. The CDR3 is CASSLGTARDTEAFF. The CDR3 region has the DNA TGTGCCAGCAGTCTTGGGACAGCCAGGGACACTGAAGCTTTCTTT.

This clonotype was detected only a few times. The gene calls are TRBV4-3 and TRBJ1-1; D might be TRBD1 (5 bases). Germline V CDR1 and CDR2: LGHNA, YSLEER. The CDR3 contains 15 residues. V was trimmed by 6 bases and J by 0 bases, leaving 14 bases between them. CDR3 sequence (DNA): TGCGCCAGCAGTCCGACAGACGGGCTGAACACTGAAGCTTTCTTT. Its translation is CASSPTDGLNTEAFF.